Given below is one T cell receptor beta chain in context. This sample was included in a study of blood T cell repertoires in COVID-19. Sequencing was performed with immunoSEQ multiplex PCR; in TCRdb, only in-frame clones are kept and a portion is missing. Of about 160,000 clones in the sample, roughly four fifths were seen once. CDR1 SGDLS and CDR2 YYNGEE come from the germline V gene. The V gene lost 10 bases and the J gene lost 4 bases, with 12 bases spanning the gap. This CDR3 is 11 amino acids long. The sequencing sample was made of peripheral blood. This chain joins TRBV9 and TRBJ2-7, with D possibly matching TRBD1 (5 bases). The origin of this receptor is a human donor in a cohort sampled during active COVID-19. The CDR3 coding sequence is TGTGCCCAAGGCAGGGTTTACGAGCAGTACTTC. Its protein product is CAQGRVYEQYF.